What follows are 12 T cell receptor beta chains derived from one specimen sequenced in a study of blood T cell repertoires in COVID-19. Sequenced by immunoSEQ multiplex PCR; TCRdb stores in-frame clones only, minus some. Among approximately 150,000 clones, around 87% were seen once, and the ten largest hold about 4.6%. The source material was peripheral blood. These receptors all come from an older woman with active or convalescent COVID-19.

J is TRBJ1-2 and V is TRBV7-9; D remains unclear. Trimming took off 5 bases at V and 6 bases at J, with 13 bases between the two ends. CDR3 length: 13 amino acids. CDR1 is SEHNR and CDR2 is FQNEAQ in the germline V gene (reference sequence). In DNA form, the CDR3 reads TGTGCCAGCAGCCCAAAGAACTCAAATGGCTACACCTTC. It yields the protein CASSPKNSNGYTF.

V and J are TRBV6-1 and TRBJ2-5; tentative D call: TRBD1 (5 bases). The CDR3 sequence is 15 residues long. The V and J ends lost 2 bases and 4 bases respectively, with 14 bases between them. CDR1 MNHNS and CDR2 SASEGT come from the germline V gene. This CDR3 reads CASSERAGISETQYF. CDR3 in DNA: TGTGCCAGCAGTGAAAGGGCAGGGATATCAGAGACCCAGTACTTC.

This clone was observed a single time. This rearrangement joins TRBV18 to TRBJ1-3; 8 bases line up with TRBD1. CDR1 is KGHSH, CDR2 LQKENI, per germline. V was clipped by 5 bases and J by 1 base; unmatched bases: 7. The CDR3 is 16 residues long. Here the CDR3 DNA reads TGTGCCAGCTCATCGAGCCGGACAGGGTCTGGAAACACCATATATTTT. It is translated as CASSSSRTGSGNTIYF.

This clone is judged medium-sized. For the CDR3, the DNA is TGCGCCAGCAGCCCTTGGACAGGGGGGAGCACAGATACGCAGTATTTT. Translation gives CASSPWTGGSTDTQYF. The V gene is TRBV4-3, the J gene TRBJ2-3; 10 bases fit TRBD1. Losses at the gene ends were 4 bases for V and 0 bases for J; bases not matched to a gene: 4. This CDR3 contains 16 residues. Germline CDR1 is LGHNA and CDR2 is YSLEER.

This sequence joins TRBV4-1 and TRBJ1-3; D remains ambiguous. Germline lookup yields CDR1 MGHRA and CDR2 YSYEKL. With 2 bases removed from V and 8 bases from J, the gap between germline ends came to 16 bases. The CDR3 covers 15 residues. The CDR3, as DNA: TGCGCCAGCAGCCAAAGGGAGGACGTAGCACACACCATATATTTT. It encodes CASSQREDVAHTIYF.

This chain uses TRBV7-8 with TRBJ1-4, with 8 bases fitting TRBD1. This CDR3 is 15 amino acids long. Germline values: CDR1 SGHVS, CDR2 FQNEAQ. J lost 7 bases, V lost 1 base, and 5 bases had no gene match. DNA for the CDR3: TGTGCCAGCAGCTTAGTCAGGGGGCGAAGTGAAAAACTGTTTTTT. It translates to CASSLVRGRSEKLFF.

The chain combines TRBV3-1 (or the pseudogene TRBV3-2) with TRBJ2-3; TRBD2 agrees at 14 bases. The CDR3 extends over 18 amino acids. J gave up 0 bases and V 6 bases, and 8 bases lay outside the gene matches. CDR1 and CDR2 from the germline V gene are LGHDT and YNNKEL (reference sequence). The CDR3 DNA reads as TGTGCCAGCAGAGACGGACTAGCGGGGGGAAGTAGCACAGATACGCAGTATTTT. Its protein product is CASRDGLAGGSSTDTQYF.

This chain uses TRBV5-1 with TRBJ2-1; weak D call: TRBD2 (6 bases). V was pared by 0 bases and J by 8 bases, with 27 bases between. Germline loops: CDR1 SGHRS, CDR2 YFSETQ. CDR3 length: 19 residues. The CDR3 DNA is TGCGCCAGCAGCTTGGTGGGACGGGGAGGATCTTTTGGCGGGGATGAGCAGTTCTTC. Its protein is CASSLVGRGGSFGGDEQFF.

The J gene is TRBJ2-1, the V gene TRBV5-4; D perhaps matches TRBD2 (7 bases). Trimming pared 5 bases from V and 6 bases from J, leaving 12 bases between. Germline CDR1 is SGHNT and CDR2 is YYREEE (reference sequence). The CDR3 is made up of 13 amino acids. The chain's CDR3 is CASSRGAANEQFF. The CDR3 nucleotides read TGTGCCAGCAGTCGGGGGGCCGCCAATGAGCAGTTCTTC.

The CDR3 loop is CASSFIFFGFRDSRQPQHF. CDR3 nucleotide sequence: TGTGCCAGCAGCTTTATCTTCTTCGGCTTCCGGGACAGTCGGCAGCCCCAGCATTTT. This chain joins TRBV7-6 and TRBJ1-5; 7 nucleotides match TRBD1. Germline V lookup: CDR1 SGHVS, CDR2 FNYEAQ. J was trimmed by 7 bases and V by 3 bases; bases with no gene match: 21. The CDR3 runs 19 residues.

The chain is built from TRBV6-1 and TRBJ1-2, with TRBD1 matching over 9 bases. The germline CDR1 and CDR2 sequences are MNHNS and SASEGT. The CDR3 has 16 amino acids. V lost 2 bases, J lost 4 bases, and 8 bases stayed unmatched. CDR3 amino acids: CASSELGQGRRYGYTF. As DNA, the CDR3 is TGTGCCAGCAGTGAACTCGGACAGGGGAGGCGCTATGGCTACACCTTC.

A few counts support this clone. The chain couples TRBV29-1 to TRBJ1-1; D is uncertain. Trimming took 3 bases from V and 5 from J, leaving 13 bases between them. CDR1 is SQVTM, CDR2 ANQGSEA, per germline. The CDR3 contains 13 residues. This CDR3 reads CSVEIGRGTEAFF. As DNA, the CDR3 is TGCAGCGTTGAGATCGGGCGAGGGACTGAAGCTTTCTTT.